This T cell receptor (beta chain) was captured by sequencing in a study of blood T cell repertoires in COVID-19. In the study overall: COVID-19 samples from acute and convalescent phases originated in the United States, Italy and Spain. PBMCs, B-cell-depleted T cells, or T cells provided the cDNA or gDNA that made up the material.

V lost 5 bases and J 5 bases, leaving 12 bases between the germline ends. Germline V gives CDR1 MDHEN, CDR2 SYDVKM. The CDR3 spans 13 residues. Methods used by the authors: Amplification from reference gene primers served as the basis for estimated nucleated cell counts. TCRdb keeps only in-frame clones here, not all; method: immunoSEQ multiplex PCR. V and J calls and clone size follow that table, whereas D and trimming were derived from the DNA. The table records some 120,000 clones, more than 65% of them present only once. This sequence joins TRBV28 and TRBJ1-2; D unclear. Sequencing was carried out using peripheral blood. This TCR came from a human donor in a cohort sampled during active COVID-19. Written as DNA, the CDR3 is TGTGCCAGCAGTCGGCGAGGGCGTTATGGCTACACCTTC. It codes for CASSRRGRYGYTF.